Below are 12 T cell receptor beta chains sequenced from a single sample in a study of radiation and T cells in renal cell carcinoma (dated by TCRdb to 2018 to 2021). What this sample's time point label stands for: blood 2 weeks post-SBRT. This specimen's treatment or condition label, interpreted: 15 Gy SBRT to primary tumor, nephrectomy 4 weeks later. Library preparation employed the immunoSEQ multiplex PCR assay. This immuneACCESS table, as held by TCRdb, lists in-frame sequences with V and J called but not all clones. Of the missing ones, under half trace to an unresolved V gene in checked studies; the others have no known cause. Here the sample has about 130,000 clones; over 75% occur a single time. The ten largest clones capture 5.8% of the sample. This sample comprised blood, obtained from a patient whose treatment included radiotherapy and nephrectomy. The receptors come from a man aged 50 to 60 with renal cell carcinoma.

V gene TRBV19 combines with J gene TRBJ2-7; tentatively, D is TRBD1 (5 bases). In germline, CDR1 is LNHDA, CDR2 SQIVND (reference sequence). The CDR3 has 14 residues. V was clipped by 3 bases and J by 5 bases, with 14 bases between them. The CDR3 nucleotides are TGTGCCAGTAGTATGCTTATATCAGGGAACGAGCAGTACTTC. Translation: CASSMLISGNEQYF.

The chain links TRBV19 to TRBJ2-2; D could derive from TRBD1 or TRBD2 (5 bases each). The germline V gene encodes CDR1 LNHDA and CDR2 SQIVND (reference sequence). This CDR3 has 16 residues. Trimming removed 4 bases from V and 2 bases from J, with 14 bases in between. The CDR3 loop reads CASSSYGTANTGELFF. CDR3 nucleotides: TGTGCCAGTAGTAGCTACGGGACGGCCAACACCGGGGAGCTGTTTTTT.

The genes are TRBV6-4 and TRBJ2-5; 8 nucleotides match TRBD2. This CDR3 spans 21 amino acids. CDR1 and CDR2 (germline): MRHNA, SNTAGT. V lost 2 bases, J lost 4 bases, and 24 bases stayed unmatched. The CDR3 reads CASSDKVWSSGPKRGGETQYF. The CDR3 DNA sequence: TGTGCCAGCAGTGACAAGGTTTGGTCTAGCGGGCCCAAAAGGGGGGGAGAGACCCAGTACTTC.

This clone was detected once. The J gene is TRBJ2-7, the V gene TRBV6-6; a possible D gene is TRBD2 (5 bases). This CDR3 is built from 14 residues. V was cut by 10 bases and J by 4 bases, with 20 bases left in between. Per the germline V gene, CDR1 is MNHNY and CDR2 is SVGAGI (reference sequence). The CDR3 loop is CATSTPNGEYEQYF. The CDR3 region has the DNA TGTGCCACTAGTACGCCCAACGGGGAGTACGAGCAGTACTTC.

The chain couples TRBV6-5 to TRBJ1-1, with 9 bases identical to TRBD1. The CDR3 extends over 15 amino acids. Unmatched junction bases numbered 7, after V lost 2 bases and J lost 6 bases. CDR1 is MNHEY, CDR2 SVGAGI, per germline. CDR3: CASSYNDRGTPEAFF. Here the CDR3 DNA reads TGTGCCAGCAGTTACAACGACAGGGGGACTCCTGAAGCTTTCTTT.

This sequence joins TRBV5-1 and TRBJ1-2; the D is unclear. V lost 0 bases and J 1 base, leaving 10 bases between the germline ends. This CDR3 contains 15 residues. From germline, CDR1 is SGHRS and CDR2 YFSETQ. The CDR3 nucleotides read TGCGCCAGCAGCTTGGAGAGAGCGGATAACTATGGCTACACCTTC. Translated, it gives CASSLERADNYGYTF. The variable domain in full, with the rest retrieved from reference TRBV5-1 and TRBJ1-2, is KAGVTQTPRYLIKTRGQQVTLSCSPISGHRSVSWYQQTPGQGLQFLFEYFSETQRNKGNFPGRFSGRQFSNSRSEMNVSTLELGDSALYLCASSLERADNYGYTFGSGTRLTVV.

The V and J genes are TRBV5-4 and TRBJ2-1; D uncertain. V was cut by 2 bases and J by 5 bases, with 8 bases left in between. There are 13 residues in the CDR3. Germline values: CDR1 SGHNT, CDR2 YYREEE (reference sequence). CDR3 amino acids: CASSFLGDNEQFF. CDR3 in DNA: TGTGCCAGCAGCTTTTTGGGTGACAATGAGCAGTTCTTC.

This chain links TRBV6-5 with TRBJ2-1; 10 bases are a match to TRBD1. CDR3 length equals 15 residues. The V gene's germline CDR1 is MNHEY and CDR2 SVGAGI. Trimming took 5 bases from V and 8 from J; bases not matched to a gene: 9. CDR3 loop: CASSPTGGLLYEQFF. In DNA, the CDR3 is TGTGCCAGCAGTCCGACAGGGGGCCTATTATATGAGCAGTTCTTC.

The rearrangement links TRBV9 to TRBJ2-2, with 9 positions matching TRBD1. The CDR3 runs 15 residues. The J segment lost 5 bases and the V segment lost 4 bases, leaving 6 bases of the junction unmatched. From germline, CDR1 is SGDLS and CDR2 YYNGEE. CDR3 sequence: CASSPPGQGTGELFF. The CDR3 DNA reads TGTGCCAGCAGCCCTCCGGGACAGGGTACCGGGGAGCTGTTTTTT. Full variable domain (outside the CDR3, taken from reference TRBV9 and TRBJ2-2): DSGVTQTPKHLITATGQRVTLRCSPRSGDLSVYWYQQSLDQGLQFLIQYYNGEERAKGNILERFSAQQFPDLHSELNLSSLELGDSALYFCASSPPGQGTGELFFGEGSRLTVL.

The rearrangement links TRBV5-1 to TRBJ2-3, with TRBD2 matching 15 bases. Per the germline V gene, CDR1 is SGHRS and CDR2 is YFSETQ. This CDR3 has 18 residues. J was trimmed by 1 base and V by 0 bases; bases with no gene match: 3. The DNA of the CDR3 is TGCGCCAGCAGCTTGGGGACTAGCGGGAGGGGTGGCACAGATACGCAGTATTTT. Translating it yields CASSLGTSGRGGTDTQYF.

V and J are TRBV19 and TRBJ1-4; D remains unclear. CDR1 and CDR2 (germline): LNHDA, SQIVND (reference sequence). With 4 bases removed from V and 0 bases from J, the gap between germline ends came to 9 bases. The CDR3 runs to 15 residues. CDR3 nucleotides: TGTGCCAGTAGTAGACAAAGCGCAACTAATGAAAAACTGTTTTTT. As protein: CASSRQSATNEKLFF.

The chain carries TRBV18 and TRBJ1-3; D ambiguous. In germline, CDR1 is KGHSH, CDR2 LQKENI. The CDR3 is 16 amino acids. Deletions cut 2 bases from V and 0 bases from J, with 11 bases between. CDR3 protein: CASSPGDAISGNTIYF. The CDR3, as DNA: TGTGCCAGCTCACCAGGCGACGCAATCTCTGGAAACACCATATATTTT.